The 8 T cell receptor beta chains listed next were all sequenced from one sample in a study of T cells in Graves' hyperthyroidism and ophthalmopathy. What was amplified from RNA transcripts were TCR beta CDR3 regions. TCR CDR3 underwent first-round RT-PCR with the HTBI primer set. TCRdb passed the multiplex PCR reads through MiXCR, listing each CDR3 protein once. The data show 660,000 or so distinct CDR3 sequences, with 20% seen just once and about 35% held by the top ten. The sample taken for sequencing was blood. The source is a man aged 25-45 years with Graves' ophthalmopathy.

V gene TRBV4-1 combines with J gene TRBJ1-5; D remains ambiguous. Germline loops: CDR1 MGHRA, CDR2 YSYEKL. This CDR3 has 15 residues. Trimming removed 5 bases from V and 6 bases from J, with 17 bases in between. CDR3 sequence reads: CASSKQEIGAQPQHF. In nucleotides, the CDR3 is TGCGCCAGCAGCAAACAAGAGATCGGCGCTCAGCCCCAGCATTTT.

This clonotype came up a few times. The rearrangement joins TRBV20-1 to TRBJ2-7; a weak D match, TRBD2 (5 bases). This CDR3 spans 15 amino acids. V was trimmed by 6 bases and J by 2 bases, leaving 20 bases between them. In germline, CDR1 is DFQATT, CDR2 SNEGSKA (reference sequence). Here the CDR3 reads CSAVETREPPYEQYF. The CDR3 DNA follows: TGCAGTGCAGTAGAGACGAGGGAGCCTCCCTACGAGCAGTACTTC.

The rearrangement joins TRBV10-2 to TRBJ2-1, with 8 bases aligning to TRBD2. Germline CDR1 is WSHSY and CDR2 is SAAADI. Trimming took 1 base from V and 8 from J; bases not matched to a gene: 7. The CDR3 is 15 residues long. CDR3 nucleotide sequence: TGCGCCAGCAGTGAGTTCCAGCGGGAGCAGGATGAGCAGTTCTTC. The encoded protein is CASSEFQREQDEQFF.

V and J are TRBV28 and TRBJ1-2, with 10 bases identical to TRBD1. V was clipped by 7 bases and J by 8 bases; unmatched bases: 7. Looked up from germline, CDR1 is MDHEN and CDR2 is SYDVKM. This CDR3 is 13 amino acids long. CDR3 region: CASNPTGGAGYTF. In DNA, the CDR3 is TGTGCCAGCAATCCGACAGGGGGCGCCGGCTACACCTTC.

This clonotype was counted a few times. In DNA form, the CDR3 reads TGCGCCAGCAGCCACGCAAACTATGGCTACACCTTC. This sequence encodes CASSHANYGYTF. The chain joins TRBV4-1 to TRBJ1-2; D gene ambiguous. The V end was cut by 3 bases, the J end by 2 bases, with 4 bases between. Germline V gene lookup returns CDR1 MGHRA and CDR2 YSYEKL. The CDR3 length is 12 residues.

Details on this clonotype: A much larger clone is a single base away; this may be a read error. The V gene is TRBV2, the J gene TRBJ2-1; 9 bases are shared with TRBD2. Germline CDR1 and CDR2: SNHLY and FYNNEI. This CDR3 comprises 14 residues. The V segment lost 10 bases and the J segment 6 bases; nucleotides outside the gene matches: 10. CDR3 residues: CATLGTSPGNEQFF. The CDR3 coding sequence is TGTGCCACCTTGGGGACTAGCCCAGGCAATGAGCAGTTCTTC.

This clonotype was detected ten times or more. CDR3 sequence (DNA): TGTGCCAGCAGTCCGGGACACCAAAACACTGAAGCTTTCTTT. Amino acids: CASSPGHQNTEAFF. The chain links TRBV6-1 to TRBJ1-1; the D gene is possibly TRBD1 (6 bases). From germline, CDR1 is MNHNS and CDR2 SASEGT. The CDR3 totals 14 residues. V was shortened by 5 bases and J by 2 bases, with 12 bases between the two germline ends.

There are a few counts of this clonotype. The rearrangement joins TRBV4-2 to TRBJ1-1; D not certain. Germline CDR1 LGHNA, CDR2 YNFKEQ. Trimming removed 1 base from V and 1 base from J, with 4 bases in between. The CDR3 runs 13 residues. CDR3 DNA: TGTGCCAGCAGCCAAGGACAGAACACTGAAGCTTTCTTT. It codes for CASSQGQNTEAFF.